This T cell receptor (beta chain) was sequenced during a study of blood T cell repertoires in COVID-19. CDR3 length: 15 residues. Germline V gives CDR1 LNHDA, CDR2 SQIVND (reference sequence). With 8 bases clipped from V and 3 bases from J, the junction kept 9 bases outside the gene matches. In the source study's methods: Nucleated cell number was recorded as an estimate derived from reference gene primer amplification. Clones were read by immunoSEQ multiplex PCR, and TCRdb kept only the in-frame ones, dropping some. The DNA was the basis for D and trimming; V, J and clone size are from that table. The sample consists of under 200,000 clones, around four fifths of them appearing once. This clone was seen once.

V is TRBV19 and J is TRBJ2-1, with 8 bases matching TRBD2. The receptor's source is a man aged 65 to 79 who had recovered from COVID-19. Sequencing was done on a sample of peripheral blood. CDR3 sequence (DNA): TGTGCCAGTCCTAGCGGGCTAAGAAGCTACAATGAGCAGTTCTTC. Its protein product is CASPSGLRSYNEQFF. The complete variable domain, with remaining parts taken from reference TRBV19 and TRBJ2-1, reads DGGITQSPKYLFRKEGQNVTLSCEQNLNHDAMYWYRQDPGQGLRLIYYSQIVNDFQKGDIAEGYSVSREKKESFPLTVTSAQKNPTAFYLCASPSGLRSYNEQFFGPGTRLTVL.